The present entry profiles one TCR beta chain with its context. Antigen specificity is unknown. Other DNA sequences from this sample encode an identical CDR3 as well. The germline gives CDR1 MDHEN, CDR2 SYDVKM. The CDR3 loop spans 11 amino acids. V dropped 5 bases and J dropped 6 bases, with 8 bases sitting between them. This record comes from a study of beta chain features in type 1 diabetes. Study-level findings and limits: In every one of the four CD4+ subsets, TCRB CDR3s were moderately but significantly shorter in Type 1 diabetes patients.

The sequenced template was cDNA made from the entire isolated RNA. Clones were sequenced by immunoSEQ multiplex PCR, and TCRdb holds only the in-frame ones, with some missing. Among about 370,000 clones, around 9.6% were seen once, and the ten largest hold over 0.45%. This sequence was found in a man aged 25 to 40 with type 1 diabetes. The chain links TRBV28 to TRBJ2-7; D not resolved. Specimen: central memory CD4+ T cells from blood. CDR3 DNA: TGTGCCAGCAGTGGAAGGGTCGAGCAGTACTTC. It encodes CASSGRVEQYF.